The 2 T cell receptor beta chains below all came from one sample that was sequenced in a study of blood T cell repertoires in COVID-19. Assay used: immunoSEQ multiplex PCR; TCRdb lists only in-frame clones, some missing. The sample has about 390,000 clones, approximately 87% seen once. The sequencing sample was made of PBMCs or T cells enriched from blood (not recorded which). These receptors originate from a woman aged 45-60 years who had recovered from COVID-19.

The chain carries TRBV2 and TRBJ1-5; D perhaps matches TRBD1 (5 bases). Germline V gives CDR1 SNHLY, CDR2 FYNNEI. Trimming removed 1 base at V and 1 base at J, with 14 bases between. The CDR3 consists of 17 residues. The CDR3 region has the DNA TGTGCCAGCAGTGAAGGCGGGGGATTGAGAAGCAATCAGCCCCAGCATTTT. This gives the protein CASSEGGGLRSNQPQHF.

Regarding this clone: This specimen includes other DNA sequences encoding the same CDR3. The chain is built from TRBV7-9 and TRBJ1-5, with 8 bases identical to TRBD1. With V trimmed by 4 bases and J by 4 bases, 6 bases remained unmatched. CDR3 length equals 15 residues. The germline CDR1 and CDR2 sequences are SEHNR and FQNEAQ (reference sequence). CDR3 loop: CASSSGQGGNQPQHF. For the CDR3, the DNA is TGTGCCAGCAGCTCCGGACAGGGCGGGAATCAGCCCCAGCATTTT. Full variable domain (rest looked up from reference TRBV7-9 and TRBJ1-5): DTGVSQNPRHKITKRGQNVTFRCDPISEHNRLYWYRQTLGQGPEFLTYFQNEAQLEKSRLLSDRFSAERPKGSFSTLEIQRTEQGDSAMYLCASSSGQGGNQPQHFGDGTRLSIL.